This entry describes one T cell receptor (beta chain). The data derive from a study of OX40 agonist ivuxolimab in advanced cancers. Study information: Partial responses were recorded for three patients, including one with hepatocellular carcinoma and two with cutaneous melanoma.

Using immunoSEQ multiplex PCR, the repertoire was profiled, and TCRdb retains in-frame clones only, with some absent. The profile shows over 50,000 clones, approximately 86% of them singletons. J gave up 2 bases and V 5 bases, and 5 bases lay outside the gene matches. There are 15 residues in the CDR3. Germline assignment: CDR1 SEHNR and CDR2 FQNEAQ (reference sequence). The sequence derives from an adult with an advanced solid tumor such as melanoma, head and neck, liver or kidney cancer. This material consisted of CD4+ or CD8+ T cells sorted from blood, taken in a trial of the OX40 agonist ivuxolimab. V and J are TRBV7-9 and TRBJ2-3; 9 bases match TRBD1. The CDR3 coding sequence is TGTGCCAGCAGCACTTGGACAGGGGTCACAGATACGCAGTATTTT. Translation gives CASSTWTGVTDTQYF.